One sample yielded the 8 T cell receptor beta chains listed below, sequenced in a study of cytomegalovirus exposure and HLA in healthy donors. The PCR contained 60 Vbeta and 13 Jbeta primers. Libraries were prepared by immunoSEQ multiplex PCR; TCRdb keeps only in-frame clonotypes and omits some of them. Among over 150,000 clones listed, 80% were seen once. Sequencing used PBMCs. These receptor sequences come from a human donor in good health.

The chain carries TRBV5-1 and TRBJ1-2; 7 bases are a match to TRBD1. The V gene end was trimmed by 4 bases and the J gene end by 3 bases; junction bases not matched to a gene: 6. There are 14 residues in the CDR3. The germline gives CDR1 SGHRS, CDR2 YFSETQ. In DNA form, the CDR3 reads TGCGCCAGCAGCCCGACTACAGGGGACTATGGCTACACCTTC. This translates into CASSPTTGDYGYTF.

The table lists this clone with a count of one. Here the CDR3 reads CASSAIQGEGYGYTF. In nucleotides, the CDR3 is TGTGCCAGCAGTGCAATACAGGGGGAAGGCTATGGCTACACCTTC. V is TRBV6-1 and J is TRBJ1-2; 8 bases line up with TRBD1. CDR3 size: 15 residues. CDR1 is MNHNS, CDR2 SASEGT, per germline. The V segment lost 4 bases and the J segment 4 bases; nucleotides outside the gene matches: 8.

The chain has TRBV19 and TRBJ1-2; 9 bases are a match to TRBD1. Germline loops: CDR1 LNHDA, CDR2 SQIVND (reference sequence). J was trimmed by 4 bases and V by 8 bases; bases with no gene match: 14. CDR3 length: 16 residues. The CDR3, as DNA: TGTGCCAGTGCCCCGGGACAGGGCGTAGATGTCTATGGCTACACCTTC. Its translation: CASAPGQGVDVYGYTF.

The chain joins TRBV7-2 to TRBJ2-2; TRBD2 is a possible D gene (8 bases). The germline V gene encodes CDR1 SGHTA and CDR2 FQGNSA. The CDR3 spans 13 residues. Trimming removed 5 bases from V and 9 bases from J, with 13 bases in between. The CDR3 is CASSPGRGRELFF. The CDR3 coding sequence is TGTGCCAGCAGCCCCGGGAGGGGGCGGGAGCTGTTTTTT.

Of note for this clone: One end of the junction does not line up with germline, which may come from a read error. V usage is TRBV7-9 and J usage is TRBJ1-1; perhaps TRBD1 as D (6 bases). CDR1 and CDR2 (germline): SEHNR, FQNEAQ (reference sequence). This CDR3 contains 14 residues. Here the CDR3 DNA reads TGTTCCAGCAGCCCCAGGGGAGAAGGGACTGAAGCTTTCTTT. Its protein is CSSSPRGEGTEAFF.

V usage is TRBV5-1 and J usage is TRBJ2-7; TRBD1 aligns across 8 bases. The J segment lost 0 bases and the V segment lost 3 bases, leaving 5 bases of the junction unmatched. CDR1 SGHRS and CDR2 YFSETQ come from the germline V gene. CDR3 length: 15 amino acids. Here the CDR3 DNA reads TGCGCCAGCAGCTCGACAGGGGTAATCTCCTACGAGCAGTACTTC. Residues: CASSSTGVISYEQYF.

J is TRBJ2-7 and V is TRBV2; 8 nucleotides align to TRBD1. This CDR3 is 14 amino acids long. The V gene end was trimmed by 7 bases and the J gene end by 6 bases; junction bases not matched to a gene: 11. The V gene's germline CDR1 is SNHLY and CDR2 FYNNEI. The CDR3 reads CASTVEAGGGEQYF. CDR3 DNA sequence: TGTGCCAGCACGGTAGAGGCAGGGGGCGGCGAGCAGTACTTC.

The chain carries TRBV11-2 and TRBJ2-1; 9 bases are shared with TRBD2. Germline V gene lookup returns CDR1 SGHAT and CDR2 FQNNGV. J gave up 6 bases and V 1 base, and 1 base lay outside the gene matches. The CDR3 covers 14 residues. The CDR3 loop reads CASSLGGGANEQFF. CDR3 nucleotides: TGTGCCAGCAGCTTAGGCGGGGGGGCCAATGAGCAGTTCTTC.